These T cell receptor beta chains were read from a single sample in a study of T-cell memory formation after mild COVID-19. TCRdb itself ran the 5' RACE reads through MiXCR, one entry per CDR3 protein. The sample carries roughly 280,000 distinct CDR3 sequences, about 17% recorded once. Sequenced: PBMCs or a T cell subset sorted from them (not recorded which). These receptors originate from a man aged 18 to 30 who had mild COVID-19 (a few samples of this study predate the infection). Cell type and time point are not known. Each CDR3 is given with its conserved first and last residue. A D gene is named only where the DNA matches it firmly. Part of the rows lack a size; the others show once, few, many or a class for expanded clones.

CASSENSYRYTF	TGTGCCAGCAGTGAAAACAGCTATCGCTACACCTTC	few	NA	TRBJ1-2	TRBV6-1
CASSPGTGDTQYF	TGTGCCAGCAGCCCCGGAACCGGGGATACGCAGTATTTT	many	NA	TRBJ2-3	TRBV7-2
CASSPGALNLGEQYF	TGCGCCAGCAGTCCTGGGGCCCTCAATTTAGGCGAGCAGTACTTC	NA	NA	TRBJ2-7	TRBV5-1
CASSKALWTGSNQPQHF	TGTGCCAGCAGCAAAGCGCTTTGGACAGGGTCCAATCAGCCCCAGCATTTT	NA	NA	TRBJ1-5	TRBV21-1
CASSPRGVDTEAFF	TGTGCCAGCAGCCCGAGGGGGGTGGACACTGAAGCTTTCTTT	few	NA	TRBJ1-1	TRBV14
CASSYNGEPGRAQETQYF	TGTGCCAGCAGTTACAACGGGGAGCCGGGTAGGGCCCAAGAGACCCAGTACTTC	NA	NA	TRBJ2-5	TRBV6-6
CASSLAPGDTEAFF	TGCGCCAGCAGCTTGGCCCCGGGGGACACTGAAGCTTTCTTT	NA	NA	TRBJ1-1	TRBV5-1
CASSQAYKVITGNTIYF	TGCGCCAGCAGCCAAGCCTACAAGGTCATAACTGGAAACACCATATATTTT	many	NA	TRBJ1-3	TRBV4-3
CASSLGVDGVGDEQYF	TGCGCCAGCAGCCTAGGAGTTGATGGGGTTGGGGACGAGCAGTACTTC	NA	NA	TRBJ2-7	TRBV4-3
CASSWGGAYNEQFF	TGTGCCAGCAGTTGGGGTGGGGCCTACAATGAGCAGTTCTTC	NA	NA	TRBJ2-1	TRBV6-6
CASADSRYGYTF	TGTGCCAGCGCCGACAGCCGCTATGGCTACACCTTC	few	NA	TRBJ1-2	TRBV6-2/TRBV6-3
CASSLATGATNEKLFF	TGCGCCAGCAGCTTGGCCACTGGTGCGACTAATGAAAAACTGTTTTTT	few	NA	TRBJ1-4	TRBV5-1
CASSKPGPDTQYF	TGTGCCAGCAGCAAACCCGGCCCAGATACGCAGTATTTT	few	NA	TRBJ2-3	TRBV21-1
CASSEAGRNYGYTF	TGTGCCAGCAGTGAAGCCGGCAGAAACTATGGCTACACCTTC	few	NA	TRBJ1-2	TRBV25-1
CASGAQGQLVYEQYF	TGTGCCAGCGGAGCCCAGGGACAGCTCGTCTACGAGCAGTACTTC	few	TRBD1	TRBJ2-7	TRBV3-1
CATSRAPTGLNGYTF	TGTGCCACCAGCAGAGCTCCGACAGGGTTGAATGGCTACACCTTC	NA	TRBD1	TRBJ1-2	TRBV15
CASKGGRLSTDTQYF	TGCGCCAGCAAGGGCGGGCGATTAAGCACAGATACGCAGTATTTT	few	NA	TRBJ2-3	TRBV5-1
CSAKIAGLAVGETQYF	TGCAGTGCTAAAATTGCAGGACTAGCTGTTGGAGAGACCCAGTACTTC	few	TRBD2	TRBJ2-5	TRBV20-1
CSADGTSPLWSYNEQFF	TGCAGTGCTGACGGGACTAGCCCCCTCTGGTCCTACAATGAGCAGTTCTTC	few	TRBD2	TRBJ2-1	TRBV20-1
CASSGHPPDKLFF	TGTGCCAGCAGTGGTCATCCTCCGGACAAACTGTTTTTT	NA	NA	TRBJ1-4	TRBV2
CASSTRQGNYGYTF	TGTGCCAGCAGTACACGACAGGGCAACTATGGCTACACCTTC	NA	TRBD1	TRBJ1-2	TRBV6-5
CASSQENEQYF	TGTGCCAGCAGCCAAGAGAACGAGCAGTACTTC	few	NA	TRBJ2-7	TRBV3-1
CASGSRSSETDTQYF	TGTGCCAGCGGGAGCCGGTCGAGCGAGACAGATACGCAGTATTTT	NA	NA	TRBJ2-3	TRBV6-6
CASGLQTGPMNTEAFF	TGCGCCAGCGGCCTACAGACAGGCCCCATGAACACTGAAGCTTTCTTT	few	NA	TRBJ1-1	TRBV5-1
CASRNDRAHGYTF	TGTGCCAGCAGAAACGACAGGGCCCATGGCTACACCTTC	NA	TRBD1	TRBJ1-2	TRBV2
CATSDSPFGYTF	TGTGCCACCAGTGATTCACCATTTGGCTACACCTTC	NA	NA	TRBJ1-2	TRBV24-1
CASSQDRGGPDTQYF	TGTGCCAGCAGCCAAGATCGGGGGGGCCCAGATACGCAGTATTTT	many	TRBD2	TRBJ2-3	TRBV4-2
CASSPDILYQPQHF	TGTGCCAGCAGTCCCGACATCTTGTATCAGCCCCAGCATTTT	many	NA	TRBJ1-5	TRBV12-3/TRBV12-4
CSAQKRGTASYEQYF	TGCAGTGCTCAGAAACGAGGGACGGCTTCCTACGAGCAGTACTTC	NA	NA	TRBJ2-7	TRBV20-1
CASSFPGELFF	TGTGCCAGCAGTTTCCCCGGGGAGCTGTTTTTT	many	NA	TRBJ2-2	TRBV28
CASSSVGWDNSPLHF	TGTGCCAGCAGCAGCGTTGGGTGGGACAATTCACCCCTCCACTTT	many	NA	TRBJ1-6	TRBV7-2
CASSPWLQAETQYF	TGTGCCAGCAGCCCCTGGCTGCAGGCGGAGACCCAGTACTTC	many	NA	TRBJ2-5	TRBV7-2
CASSLGARPGGELFF	TGTGCCAGCAGCTTAGGGGCCAGGCCGGGCGGGGAGCTGTTTTTT	NA	NA	TRBJ2-2	TRBV7-8
CASSLGEVSNQPQHF	TGTGCCAGCAGCTTAGGAGAGGTGAGCAATCAGCCCCAGCATTTT	NA	NA	TRBJ1-5	TRBV7-9
CSARQPTGELFF	TGCAGTGCTAGACAGCCCACCGGGGAGCTGTTTTTT	NA	NA	TRBJ2-2	TRBV20-1
CASSPVTGLNTEAFF	TGTGCCAGCAGCCCGGTGACAGGTTTGAACACTGAAGCTTTCTTT	NA	NA	TRBJ1-1	TRBV7-6
CASSQDWSGGLTETQYF	TGCGCCAGCAGCCAAGATTGGTCGGGGGGCCTAACAGAGACCCAGTACTTC	few	NA	TRBJ2-5	TRBV4-3
CATGTGTGYQGYTF	TGTGCCACCGGGACCGGGACAGGGTATCAAGGCTACACCTTC	few	TRBD1	TRBJ1-2	TRBV10-3
CASSVGSGTSGNTIYF	TGTGCCAGCAGCGTAGGGTCCGGCACATCTGGAAACACCATATATTTT	NA	NA	TRBJ1-3	TRBV9
CATGGRSSPLTQYF	TGTGCCACCGGGGGCCGGAGCAGTCCACTAACGCAGTATTTT	many	NA	TRBJ2-3	TRBV24-1
CASSNGWASEQFF	TGTGCCAGCAGTAACGGATGGGCGTCTGAGCAGTTCTTC	few	NA	TRBJ2-1	TRBV27
CASSPTGDFTDTQYF	TGTGCCAGCAGCCCGACAGGTGATTTCACAGATACGCAGTATTTT	few	NA	TRBJ2-3	TRBV3-1
CAISKDDGANEKLFF	TGTGCCATCAGTAAGGATGACGGGGCTAATGAAAAACTGTTTTTT	many	NA	TRBJ1-4	TRBV10-3
CASSLRDYGTDTQYF	TGTGCCAGCAGCCTCCGGGACTATGGCACAGATACGCAGTATTTT	few	TRBD2	TRBJ2-3	TRBV7-2
CASSSQFPGGANYGYTF	TGTGCCAGCAGTTCCCAATTCCCAGGGGGCGCCAACTATGGCTACACCTTC	NA	TRBD1	TRBJ1-2	TRBV6-1
CSVAETGEGYTF	TGCAGCGTTGCGGAGACAGGGGAAGGCTACACCTTC	few	TRBD1	TRBJ1-2	TRBV29-1
CASSVGEQTQYF	TGTGCCAGCAGTGTGGGTGAGCAGACCCAGTACTTC	NA	NA	TRBJ2-5	TRBV12-3/TRBV12-4
CSVDLGVTDTQYF	TGCAGCGTTGATCTGGGGGTGACAGATACGCAGTATTTT	NA	NA	TRBJ2-3	TRBV29-1